Given below is one TCR beta chain in context. Its antigen remains unknown. This sample is drawn from a study of CXCR3-negative and CXCR3-positive naive CD8 T cells. At the level of the study: Summed over all libraries, TRB reads came to roughly 150 million, with about 1.5 +/- 0.3 million per library.

Findings of the study overall: Diversity proved comparably high across both naive subsets and much lower in memory CD8+ cells.

The CD45RO-CCR7+CD27+CD95- phenotype denoted naive CD8+ T cells. Carrying UMI labels, the TRB cDNA libraries were prepared through 5' RACE. TCRdb reprocessed the 5' RACE reads and stores each CDR3 protein as one record, lacking DNA. Across fewer than 95,000 distinct CDR3 sequences, the top ten clones capture over 1.5% of the sample. Germline lookup yields CDR1 MNHEY and CDR2 SMNVEV (reference sequence). The CDR3 sequence is 15 residues long. The sequencing input was naive CXCR3- CD8+ T cells from blood. Subset specified: CD45RO-CCR7+CD27+CD95- naive CD8+ T cells lacking CXCR3 (TNR3-). The receptor comes from a human donor in good health. Some clones in this sample may be carry-over from other donors' samples. The genes are TRBV27 and TRBJ2-3; TCRdb reports TRBD2, a call that lacks DNA to check it against. CDR3 protein: CASSLWTSGRDTQYF.